The T cell receptor beta chain described here comes from a study of identical twins. CDR1 and CDR2 (germline): KGHDR, SFDVKD. V shed 5 bases, J shed 6 bases, and the junction held 3 bases outside the gene matches. This CDR3 region has 13 residues. Only a few counts were recorded for this clonotype. TCRdb ran MiXCR on the 5' RACE reads and lists one entry per CDR3 protein. The sample holds just over 450,000 distinct CDR3 sequences; around 14% are singletons and the top ten take approximately 0.52%. The same sample was also used in a study of yellow fever vaccine responses in identical twins.

This clonotype originated in a woman between 18 and 30 years old in good health. The sequenced sample was CD4+ T cells sorted from blood. The rearrangement uses TRBV24-1 and TRBJ2-3; TRBD2 matches at 8 bases. The CDR3 protein is CATSAGGRDTQYF. The CDR3 DNA follows: TGTGCCACCAGTGCTGGCGGGAGGGATACGCAGTATTTT.